This passage covers 14 T cell receptor beta chains from one sample sequenced in a study of control samples from healthy donors and cancer patients. Profiled with immunoSEQ multiplex PCR; TCRdb holds only in-frame clones, not every one. The sample consists of roughly 88,000 clones, 91% of them appearing once. The sequenced sample consisted of blood. The receptors stem from a man over 45 in good health.

The count of this clone is one. J is TRBJ1-4 and V is TRBV5-1; D not resolved. In germline, CDR1 is SGHRS, CDR2 YFSETQ. CDR3 size: 15 residues. V was shortened by 0 bases and J by 6 bases, with 12 bases between the two germline ends. The CDR3 DNA sequence: TGCGCCAGCAGCTTGGGGACCCCGGCCCATGAAAAACTGTTTTTT. This codes for CASSLGTPAHEKLFF.

J is TRBJ1-5 and V is TRBV21-1. TRBV21-1 is designated a pseudogene. The CDR3 is 15 residues long. The chain's CDR3 is CASSSHRGGDQPQHF. Here the CDR3 DNA reads TGTGCCAGCAGCTCTCACAGGGGAGGGGATCAGCCCCAGCATTTT.

V and J are TRBV5-1 and TRBJ1-1; 10 positions agree with TRBD1. CDR1 and CDR2 (germline): SGHRS, YFSETQ. CDR3 length equals 14 residues. V lost 4 bases and J lost 8; bases outside the gene matches: 8. CDR3 sequence (DNA): TGCGCCAGCAGCCGGACAGGGGGGAATACAGAAGCTTTCTTT. It translates to CASSRTGGNTEAFF. The full variable domain, its missing parts supplied by reference TRBV5-1 and TRBJ1-1, is KAGVTQTPRYLIKTRGQQVTLSCSPISGHRSVSWYQQTPGQGLQFLFEYFSETQRNKGNFPGRFSGRQFSNSRSEMNVSTLELGDSALYLCASSRTGGNTEAFFGQGTRLTVV.

V gene TRBV27 combines with J gene TRBJ2-5, with 7 bases matching TRBD2. V gave up 2 bases and J gave up 3 bases; unmatched junction bases: 3. The germline gives CDR1 MNHEY, CDR2 SMNVEV (reference sequence). This CDR3 comprises 14 residues. The chain's CDR3 is CASSLMGTKETQYF. CDR3 coding DNA: TGTGCCAGCAGTTTAATGGGGACTAAAGAGACCCAGTACTTC.

The chain links TRBV6-5 to TRBJ1-2; TRBD1 aligns across 7 bases. This CDR3 region has 15 residues. The germline gives CDR1 MNHEY, CDR2 SVGAGI. V was clipped by 0 bases and J by 7 bases; unmatched bases: 8. The DNA for the CDR3 is TGTGCCAGCAGTTACTCGACAGGGAAATTGGGTGGCTACACCTTC. It translates to CASSYSTGKLGGYTF.

This chain uses TRBV15 with TRBJ2-2; D gene ambiguous. Deletions cut 0 bases from V and 7 bases from J, with 15 bases between. The length of the CDR3 is 16 residues. Germline V gene sequence: CDR1 LNHNV, CDR2 YYDKDF (reference sequence). CDR3 in amino acids: CATSRDPGPVGGELFF. The CDR3 DNA reads TGTGCCACCAGCAGAGATCCCGGGCCCGTTGGCGGGGAGCTGTTTTTT.

The rearrangement links TRBV5-4 to TRBJ2-5; D is undetermined. Germline CDR1 is SGHNT and CDR2 is YYREEE (reference sequence). The germline V and J ends were trimmed by 0 bases and 5 bases, with 8 bases remaining between them. The length of the CDR3 is 13 residues. The CDR3 protein is CASSLDQAETQYF. DNA for the CDR3: TGTGCCAGCAGCTTGGATCAGGCGGAGACCCAGTACTTC.

J is TRBJ1-1 and V is TRBV18; D is unclear. This CDR3 region has 17 residues. V lost 6 bases and J 1 base, leaving 21 bases between the germline ends. Germline loops: CDR1 KGHSH, CDR2 LQKENI. CDR3 DNA: TGTGCCAGCTCGCCCACATTACAAGGCCGGCGGAACACTGAAGCTTTCTTT. It is translated as CASSPTLQGRRNTEAFF.

As to this clone: At one boundary the junction diverges from the germline segment, which might be a read error. V usage is TRBV2 and J usage is TRBJ1-2; the D is unclear. This CDR3 is built from 11 residues. Germline values: CDR1 SNHLY, CDR2 FYNNEI. This CDR3 reads CASRKASAVLF. The CDR3 coding sequence is TGTGCCAGCAGGAAGGCGTCAGCAGTTCTTTTC.

The CDR3 DNA is TGTGCCAGCAGTGACTCTCTCGCGGGGGGGCGTACCGGGGAGCTGTTTTTT. Translation: CASSDSLAGGRTGELFF. J is TRBJ2-2 and V is TRBV6-4; the match to TRBD2 covers 9 bases. V shed 0 bases and J 5 bases; nucleotides not matched to a gene: 7. The CDR3 consists of 17 residues. Per germline, CDR1 MRHNA and CDR2 SNTAGT.

The chain carries TRBV19 and TRBJ1-1, with TRBD1 matching over 7 bases. V was pared by 7 bases and J by 0 bases, with 2 bases of the junction left unmatched. The CDR3 sequence is 13 residues long. CDR1 is LNHDA and CDR2 is SQIVND in the germline V gene (reference sequence). This CDR3 is CASTQGVNTEAFF. CDR3 in DNA: TGTGCCAGTACCCAGGGGGTGAACACTGAAGCTTTCTTT.

The rearrangement joins TRBV4-3 to TRBJ2-4; 11 positions match TRBD1. V dropped 3 bases and J dropped 5; count of bases not matched to a gene: 9. This CDR3 contains 17 residues. CDR1 LGHNA and CDR2 YSLEER come from the germline V gene. The CDR3: CASSHSHGGQGENIQYF. The CDR3 region has the DNA TGCGCCAGCAGCCATTCCCATGGGGGACAGGGGGAAAACATTCAGTACTTC.

The rearrangement uses TRBV29-1 and TRBJ2-7; D gene uncertain. Germline CDR1 is SQVTM and CDR2 is ANQGSEA. V lost 4 bases and J lost 3, with 7 bases in between. The CDR3 is made up of 11 amino acids. The CDR3 coding sequence is TGCAGCGTTGGGGAAGTCTACGAGCAGTACTTC. This sequence encodes CSVGEVYEQYF.

This chain links TRBV6-5 with TRBJ1-1; D ambiguous. The CDR3 is 12 amino acids. V was shortened by 8 bases and J by 11 bases, with 18 bases between the two germline ends. Germline CDR1 MNHEY, CDR2 SVGAGI. CDR3 sequence reads: CASRDQIAVAFF. The CDR3 DNA follows: TGTGCCAGCCGGGATCAGATCGCGGTGGCTTTCTTT.